This T cell receptor (beta chain) was sequenced in a study of early T cells in non-severe SARS-CoV-2 infection. Study-wide context: Sequencing used unsorted whole-blood bulk RNA, so chains lack pairing.

Researchers attached unique molecular identifiers to individual cDNA molecules. One entry per CDR3 protein results from TCRdb running MiXCR on the 5' RACE reads. The sample records 100,000 to 120,000 distinct CDR3 sequences, over 10% being singletons. This clonotype was counted between two and nine times. Its matching antigen is unknown. Notes on the study in general: Anti-spike CD8 responses were favored in VDJdb matching, and private and CD4 specificities were missed.

The receptor comes from an adult who was a healthcare worker with PCR-confirmed SARS-CoV-2 infection or an uninfected control (not recorded which). The source material was whole blood.

CDR3 residues: CASSVGTSGYEQYF. The CDR3 nucleotides are TGTGCCAGCAGCGTCGGGACTAGCGGTTACGAGCAGTACTTC. This sequence joins TRBV9 and TRBJ2-7, with 11 bases fitting TRBD2. J was trimmed by 4 bases and V by 2 bases; bases with no gene match: 2. This CDR3 is built from 14 residues. Germline V gene lookup returns CDR1 SGDLS and CDR2 YYNGEE.